The 4 T cell receptor beta chains below were found in one sample sequenced in a study of T-cell memory formation after mild COVID-19 (dated by TCRdb to the early 2020s). To prepare the library, 5' RACE was applied. Instrument used: Illumina NovaSeq 6000. TCRdb trimmed public reads at Q25 via fastp, called clones via MiXCR and kept in-frame beta chains. Rows are unified per CDR3 protein, each entry keeping the most common DNA and genes. The sample includes fewer than 250,000 distinct CDR3 sequences, with under 12% observed a single time. The top ten constitute approximately 2.8% of the sample. Sequencing was performed on PBMCs or a T cell subset sorted from them (not recorded which). Source of these receptors: a young man who had mild COVID-19 (a few samples of this study predate the infection). The sample titles of this study are shuffled in the database, so cell type and time point are left out; the donor was told from shared clones.

A few counts support this clonotype. The rearrangement joins TRBV7-2 to TRBJ2-7, with 7 bases fitting TRBD2. The CDR3 consists of 15 residues. Per germline, CDR1 SGHTA and CDR2 FQGNSA. Trimming took 8 bases from V and 0 from J; bases not matched to a gene: 10. CDR3 amino acids: CASGASSGRSYEQYF. CDR3 coding DNA: TGTGCCAGCGGGGCGAGTAGCGGGCGCTCCTACGAGCAGTACTTC.

The chain links TRBV27 to TRBJ1-6, with D tentatively TRBD1 (5 bases). V lost 6 bases and J 11 bases, leaving 14 bases between the germline ends. In germline, CDR1 is MNHEY, CDR2 SMNVEV (reference sequence). This CDR3 is 13 amino acids long. The CDR3 reads CASRLGGGAPLHF. CDR3 DNA sequence: TGTGCCAGCAGGTTGGGGGGTGGAGCACCCCTCCACTTT.

This clonotype was found a few times. V is TRBV7-2 and J is TRBJ2-7, with D perhaps TRBD2 (5 bases). In germline, CDR1 is SGHTA, CDR2 FQGNSA. CDR3 length: 15 residues. The V end was cut by 5 bases, the J end by 0 bases, with 14 bases between. The CDR3 nucleotides read TGTGCCAGCAGCCATGGACTTTTCCCCTCCTACGAGCAGTACTTC. Its translation is CASSHGLFPSYEQYF.

The chain is built from TRBV27 and TRBJ1-5; 10 nucleotides line up with TRBD1. The CDR3 is made up of 18 amino acids. With 2 bases clipped from V and 0 bases from J, the junction kept 7 bases outside the gene matches. Germline CDR1 MNHEY, CDR2 SMNVEV (reference sequence). CDR3 bases: TGTGCCAGCAGTTTAGACAGGGGGCGAATAAATAGCAATCAGCCCCAGCATTTT. Translated, it gives CASSLDRGRINSNQPQHF.